The present T cell receptor (beta chain) was sequenced within a study of CD4 T cells in relation to SARS-CoV-2 and coronaviruses. Libraries were prepared by immunoSEQ multiplex PCR; TCRdb keeps only in-frame clonotypes and omits some of them. Of 60,000 or so clones listed, approximately 94% are singletons. The CDR3 has 13 amino acids. CDR1 and CDR2 from the germline V gene are SGHTA and FQGTGA. The germline V and J ends were trimmed by 2 bases and 5 bases, with 9 bases remaining between them. Unexposed donor CD4+ T cells date from about 2011-2018, before the COVID-19 pandemic. This TCR was recovered from a human donor in good health. This chain links TRBV7-3 with TRBJ2-5; D might be TRBD1 (5 bases). Input material: naive CD4+ T cells from PBMCs. Subset meaning: naive CD4+ T cells isolated by negative enrichment. The DNA of the CDR3 is TGTGCCAGCAGCTTATCAGGGAAGGAGACCCAGTACTTC. Translated: CASSLSGKETQYF.